Given below is one T cell receptor beta chain in context. The data were obtained in a study of cytomegalovirus exposure and HLA in healthy donors. Germline V CDR1 and CDR2: SGHAT, FQDESV (reference sequence). Unmatched junction bases numbered 1, after V lost 2 bases and J lost 4 bases. CDR3 length: 14 amino acids. Primers: 60 Vbeta forward and 13 Jbeta reverse. TCRdb's table, derived via immunoSEQ multiplex PCR, lists solely in-frame clones and lacks some. The sample records fewer than 65,000 clones, roughly 82% being singletons. The source of this sequence is a man aged 30-40 years in good health and CMV-seronegative. V is TRBV11-1 and J is TRBJ2-7; 11 nucleotides line up with TRBD2. Sequencing input: PBMCs. Here the CDR3 reads CASSLLAGGYEQYF. The CDR3 DNA reads TGTGCCAGCAGCTTACTAGCGGGAGGTTACGAGCAGTACTTC. The complete variable domain, with remaining parts taken from reference TRBV11-1 and TRBJ2-7, reads EAEVAQSPRYKITEKSQAVAFWCDPISGHATLYWYRQILGQGPELLVQFQDESVVDDSQLPKDRFSAERLKGVDSTLKIQPAELGDSAMYLCASSLLAGGYEQYFGPGTRLTVT.